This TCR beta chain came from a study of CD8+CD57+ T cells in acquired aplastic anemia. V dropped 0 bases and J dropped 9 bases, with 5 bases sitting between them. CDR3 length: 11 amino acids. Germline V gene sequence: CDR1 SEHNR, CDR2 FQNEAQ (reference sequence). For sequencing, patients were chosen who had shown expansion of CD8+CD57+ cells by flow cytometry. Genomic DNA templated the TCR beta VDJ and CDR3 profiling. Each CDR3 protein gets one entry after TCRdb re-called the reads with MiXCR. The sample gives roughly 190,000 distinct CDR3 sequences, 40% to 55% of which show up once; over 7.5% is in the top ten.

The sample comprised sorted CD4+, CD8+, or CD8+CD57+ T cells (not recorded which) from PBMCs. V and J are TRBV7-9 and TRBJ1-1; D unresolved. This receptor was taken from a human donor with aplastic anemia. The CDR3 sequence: CASSLAQKAFF. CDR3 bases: TGTGCCAGCAGCTTAGCGCAAAAAGCTTTCTTT. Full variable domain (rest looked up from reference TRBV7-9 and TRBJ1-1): DTGVSQNPRHKITKRGQNVTFRCDPISEHNRLYWYRQTLGQGPEFLTYFQNEAQLEKSRLLSDRFSAERPKGSFSTLEIQRTEQGDSAMYLCASSLAQKAFFGQGTRLTVV.